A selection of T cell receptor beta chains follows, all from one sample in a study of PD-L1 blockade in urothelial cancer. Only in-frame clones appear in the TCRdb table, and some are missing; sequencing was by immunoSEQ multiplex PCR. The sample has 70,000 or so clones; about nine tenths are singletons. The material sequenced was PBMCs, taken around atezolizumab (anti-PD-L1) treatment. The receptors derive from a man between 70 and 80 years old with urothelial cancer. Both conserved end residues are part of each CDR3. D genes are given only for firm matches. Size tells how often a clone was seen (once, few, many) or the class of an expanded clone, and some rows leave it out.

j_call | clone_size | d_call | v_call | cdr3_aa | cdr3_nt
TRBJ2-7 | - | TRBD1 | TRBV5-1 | CASSLEGQGLTYEQYF | TGCGCCAGCAGCTTGGAGGGACAGGGCTTAACCTACGAGCAGTACTTC
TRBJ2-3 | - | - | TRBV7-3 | CASSPRVGGRENTQYF | TGTGCCAGCAGCCCACGGGTTGGAGGGAGAGAGAATACGCAGTATTTT
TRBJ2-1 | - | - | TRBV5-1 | CASSLKGDYNEQFF | TGCGCCAGCAGCTTGAAAGGGGATTACAATGAGCAGTTCTTC
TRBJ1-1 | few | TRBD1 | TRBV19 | CASSIEGQRNTEAFF | TGTGCCAGTAGTATAGAGGGACAGCGGAACACTGAAGCTTTCTTT
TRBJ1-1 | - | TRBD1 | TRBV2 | CASRDTGGLGGVTEAFF | TGTGCCAGCAGAGATACAGGGGGCCTCGGAGGAGTGACTGAAGCTTTCTTT
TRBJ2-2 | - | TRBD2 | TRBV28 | CASRPGGSAGELFF | TGTGCCAGCCGACCGGGGGGGAGTGCCGGGGAGCTGTTTTTT
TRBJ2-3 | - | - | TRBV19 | CASSRGQGRADTQYF | TGTGCCAGTAGTAGGGGGCAGGGGAGGGCAGATACGCAGTATTTT
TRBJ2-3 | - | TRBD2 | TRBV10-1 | CASSEAGLAGSTDTQYF | TGCGCCAGCAGTGAGGCCGGACTAGCGGGGAGCACAGATACGCAGTATTTT
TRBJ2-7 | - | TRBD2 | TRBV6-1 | CASSEVGEGLAGSYEQYF | TGTGCCAGCAGTGAAGTAGGTGAGGGACTAGCGGGGTCCTACGAGCAGTACTTC
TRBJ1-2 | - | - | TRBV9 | CASSLPGFNYGYTF | TGTGCCAGCAGCCTCCCAGGGTTCAACTATGGCTACACCTTC
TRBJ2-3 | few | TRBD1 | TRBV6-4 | CASSVGTGDRADTQYF | TGTGCCAGCAGTGTCGGGACAGGGGATCGCGCAGATACGCAGTATTTT
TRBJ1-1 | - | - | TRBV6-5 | CASSYSTAGTEAFF | TGTGCCAGCAGTTACTCGACTGCTGGCACTGAAGCTTTCTTT
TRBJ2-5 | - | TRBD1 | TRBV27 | CASREQGEETQYF | TGTGCCAGCAGAGAACAGGGGGAAGAGACCCAGTACTTC
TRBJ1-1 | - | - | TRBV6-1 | CASSLGAGGAFF | TGTGCCAGCAGTCTTGGGGCCGGGGGAGCTTTCTTT